The rows below give T cell receptor beta chains drawn from one sample of a study of blood T cells in healthy people across ages. TCRdb reanalysed the 5' RACE reads using MiXCR and keeps one entry per CDR3 protein. The table records hundreds of thousands of distinct CDR3 sequences, roughly 50% of them present only once. Sequencing input: blood. All receptors derive from a man in his forties or fifties in good health. The CDR3 runs from the conserved cysteine through the conserved F or W. The order of the fields is J gene, V gene, CDR3 protein.

>TRBJ1-1|TRBV11-3
CASSLVPATGGGAFF
>TRBJ1-6|TRBV7-2
CASSVGVVGSPLHF
>TRBJ2-5|TRBV9
CASNVRGGDETQYF
>TRBJ2-1|TRBV7-8
CASSLGGTSTEQFF
>TRBJ1-2|TRBV20-1
CSASGSWDRARNYGYTF
>TRBJ2-5|TRBV5-5
CASSLWAGTQETQYF
>TRBJ2-1|TRBV7-2
CASSFIDEQFF
>TRBJ2-1|TRBV6-2/TRBV6-3
CASRLLAGTYNEQFF
>TRBJ2-5|TRBV7-8
CASSPGSGTGEETQYF
>TRBJ1-2|TRBV9
CASSVSGTRSGGYTF
>TRBJ2-7|TRBV21-1
CASSTGTGSSYEQYF
>TRBJ2-1|TRBV27
CASSLFGSEQFF
>TRBJ2-3|TRBV29-1
CSVEPQRGGVRTDTQYF
>TRBJ2-1|TRBV12-3/TRBV12-4
CASSWVSGRKYNEQFF
>TRBJ1-2|TRBV12-3/TRBV12-4
CASRGGTAESSHGYTF
>TRBJ1-6|TRBV3-1
CASSQDRNGQGLNNSPLHF
>-|TRBV20-1
CSARRGGEQYF
>TRBJ2-7|TRBV27
CASSLKGSGEQYF
>TRBJ2-7|TRBV6-6
CASSYSAAEPDEQYF
>TRBJ1-6|TRBV20-1
CSAREGDNSYNSPLHF
>TRBJ2-1|TRBV28
CASSPSGLPNNEQFF
>-|TRBV7-2
CASSRDRAYNEQYF
>TRBJ2-1|TRBV20-1
CSAPTPGASYNEQFF
>TRBJ1-4|TRBV20-1
CRARARFEKLFF
>TRBJ1-1|TRBV12-3/TRBV12-4
CTSSLMATEAFF
>TRBJ2-7|TRBV5-1
CASSLRPQGGEQYF
>TRBJ1-4|TRBV2
CASSESVSYKKLFF
>TRBJ1-2|TRBV30
CAWSGGPYYGYTF
>TRBJ2-1|TRBV6-6
CASSQGLRRGVNEQFF
>TRBJ2-5|TRBV27
CASSLLGVEAQYF
>TRBJ2-3|TRBV2
CASSEAGDTQYF
>TRBJ1-5|TRBV7-6
CASSSGNRGLQPQHF
>TRBJ1-5|TRBV7-8
CASSLIPGQNNQPQHF
>TRBJ2-1|TRBV7-2
CASSQTSGGYNVEQFF
>TRBJ2-3|TRBV5-1
CASSLTGLAGQDTQYF
>TRBJ2-3|TRBV9
CASSVALGLTDTQYF
>TRBJ1-2|TRBV12-3/TRBV12-4
CASSLLAGAVYGYTF
>TRBJ2-7|TRBV12-5
CASGLVKTGEQYF
>-|TRBV7-3
CASSLGGLGFEQYF
>TRBJ2-7|TRBV20-1
CSARGTSGTTYEQYF
>TRBJ2-1|TRBV6-1
CASSPGTSFGGGHNEQFF
>TRBJ1-1|TRBV20-1
CSASGVLNTEAFF
>TRBJ2-6|TRBV3-1
CASSQGVVGANVLTF
>TRBJ2-1|TRBV5-1
CASSLAGVALNEQFF
>TRBJ2-2|TRBV25-1
CANSEVVNTGELFF
>TRBJ2-3|TRBV15
CATSRDNARTGGRHTQYF
>TRBJ1-2|TRBV7-9
CASSLASTGQGRIKNYGYTF
>-|TRBV7-6
CASSLRMADGTGSYNEQYF
>TRBJ2-7|TRBV10-3
CAISEQGGTYEQYF
>TRBJ2-5|TRBV28
CASSRTGFRTRGGEQYF